This T cell receptor (beta chain) stems from a study of T cell responses to AZD1222 COVID-19 vaccine. Repertoires were generated with immunoSEQ multiplex PCR, while TCRdb's copy carries only in-frame clones and drops some. The data show 150,000 to 200,000 clones, about nine tenths seen once. The CDR3 totals 19 residues. Germline lookup yields CDR1 SGHTA and CDR2 FQGNSA. Trimming shortened V by 5 bases and J by 7 bases, and 27 bases separated the two germline ends. The source is an adult who received the AZD1222 COVID-19 vaccine. This specimen was peripheral blood, taken 28 days after the second AZD1222 dose. The chain employs TRBV7-2 and TRBJ1-6; the D gene is possibly TRBD1 (5 bases). CDR3 protein: CASSPRKIRVGLGNSPLHF. CDR3 sequence (DNA): TGTGCCAGCAGCCCACGGAAAATCAGGGTCGGGTTAGGAAATTCACCCCTCCACTTT. Variable domain in full (rest from reference TRBV7-2 and TRBJ1-6): GAGVSQSPSNKVTEKGKDVELRCDPISGHTALYWYRQSLGQGLEFLIYFQGNSAPDKSGLPSDRFSAERTGGSVSTLTIQRTQQEDSAVYLCASSPRKIRVGLGNSPLHFGNGTRLTVT.